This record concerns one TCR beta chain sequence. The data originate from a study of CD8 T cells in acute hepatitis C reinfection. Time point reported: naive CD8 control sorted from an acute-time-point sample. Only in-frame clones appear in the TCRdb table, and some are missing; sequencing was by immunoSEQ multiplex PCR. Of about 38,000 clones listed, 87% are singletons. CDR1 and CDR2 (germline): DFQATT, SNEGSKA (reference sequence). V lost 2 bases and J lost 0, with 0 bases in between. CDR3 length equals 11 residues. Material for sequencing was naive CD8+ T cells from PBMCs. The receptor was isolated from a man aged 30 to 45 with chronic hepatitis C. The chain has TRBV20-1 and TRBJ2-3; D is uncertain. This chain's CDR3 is CSARSTDTQYF. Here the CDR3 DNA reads TGCAGTGCTAGAAGCACAGATACGCAGTATTTT.